A single sample gave rise to the 15 T cell receptor beta chains below, sequenced in a study of identical twins. MiXCR, run by TCRdb on the 5' RACE reads, gives a single entry per CDR3 protein. The sample has 520,000 or so distinct CDR3 sequences, approximately 22% seen once. These data were also filed under a second study, of T cells expressing NK-cell markers.

The sequencing sample was made of CD4+ T cells sorted from blood. These receptors all come from a woman in her late teens or twenties in good health.

The rearrangement joins TRBV7-9 to TRBJ2-7; D may be TRBD1 (6 bases). The germline CDR1 and CDR2 sequences are SEHNR and FQNEAQ (reference sequence). This CDR3 has 14 amino acids. With 5 bases removed from V and 2 bases from J, the gap between germline ends came to 13 bases. CDR3 nucleotide sequence: TGTGCCAGCAGCCGAGCAGGGGTGACCTACGAGCAGTACTTC. Translated: CASSRAGVTYEQYF.

A remark on this clonotype: Its ends do not fully match the called genes, so a read error is possible. This chain joins TRBV20-1 and TRBJ2-5, with 8 bases aligning to TRBD2. CDR1 is DFQATT, CDR2 SNEGSKA, per germline (reference sequence). This CDR3 comprises 14 residues. The DNA of the CDR3 is TGCAGTGCCAGAGATTCCGGGAGGGAAGGGGCCCAGTACTTC. It yields the protein CSARDSGREGAQYF.

The rearrangement joins TRBV7-2 to TRBJ1-1; D perhaps matches TRBD1 (6 bases). The CDR3 has 13 amino acids. CDR1 and CDR2 from the germline V gene are SGHTA and FQGNSA. Trimming cost V 5 bases and J 4 bases, with 11 bases left between them. In DNA, the CDR3 is TGTGCCAGCAGCATCAGGGGACGCACTGAAGCTTTCTTT. It specifies CASSIRGRTEAFF.

Points on this clonotype: The junction differs from germline at one of its ends, possibly a read error. This chain links TRBV15 with TRBJ1-2; D not certain. The CDR3 length is 14 residues. Germline CDR1 is LNHNV and CDR2 is YYDKDF (reference sequence). The CDR3 loop reads CATRRGNLNYGYTF. The CDR3, as DNA: TGTGCCACCAGGAGAGGAAACCTTAACTATGGCTACACCTTC. The entire variable domain, with the rest obtained from reference TRBV15 and TRBJ1-2, is as follows: DAMVIQNPRYQVTQFGKPVTLSCSQTLNHNVMYWYQQKSSQAPKLLFHYYDKDFNNEADTPDNFQSRRPNTSFCFLDIRSPGLGDTAMYLCATRRGNLNYGYTFGSGTRLTVV.

The table lists this clonotype with a few counts. V gene TRBV9 combines with J gene TRBJ2-1, with D perhaps matching TRBD1 (5 bases). The CDR3 is 15 amino acids. CDR1 is SGDLS, CDR2 YYNGEE, per germline. Trimming removed 4 bases at V and 1 base at J, with 12 bases between. The CDR3 coding sequence is TGTGCCAGCAGCTTCAGGGATAGGTCCTACAATGAGCAGTTCTTC. This translates into CASSFRDRSYNEQFF. Using reference TRBV9 and TRBJ2-1 for the parts outside the CDR3, the full variable domain is DSGVTQTPKHLITATGQRVTLRCSPRSGDLSVYWYQQSLDQGLQFLIQYYNGEERAKGNILERFSAQQFPDLHSELNLSSLELGDSALYFCASSFRDRSYNEQFFGPGTRLTVL.

The CDR3 DNA reads as TGTGCCAGCAGCTCGTCCAGTAATTCACCCCTCCACTTT. Translated: CASSSSSNSPLHF. This chain connects TRBV7-9 to TRBJ1-6; D is unclear. Trimming took off 4 bases at V and 6 bases at J, with 7 bases between the two ends. The CDR3 loop spans 13 amino acids. Germline V CDR1 and CDR2: SEHNR, FQNEAQ (reference sequence).

V usage is TRBV3-1 and J usage is TRBJ2-5; TRBD2 matches at 10 bases. Germline V gives CDR1 LGHDT, CDR2 YNNKEL (reference sequence). This CDR3 comprises 15 residues. After removal of 8 bases from V and 2 bases from J, the junction contained 8 bases not matched to a gene. CDR3 coding DNA: TGTGCCAGCGGGCTCAAGCGGGGGGGGCAAGAGACCCAGTACTTC. It is translated as CASGLKRGGQETQYF.

The gene calls are TRBV5-8 and TRBJ1-5, with D hard to call. V lost 1 base to trimming and J lost 4 bases, with 9 bases between them. From germline, CDR1 is SGHTS and CDR2 YDEGEE. The CDR3 is 14 residues long. The CDR3 nucleotides are TGTGCCAGCAGCTTGCAGGCCAGAAATCAGCCCCAGCATTTT. Its protein product is CASSLQARNQPQHF.

This chain links TRBV5-1 with TRBJ1-1; D ambiguous. Germline V gene data show CDR1 as SGHRS and CDR2 as YFSETQ. This CDR3 spans 12 amino acids. V was trimmed by 0 bases and J by 13 bases, leaving 13 bases between them. The CDR3: CASSLVGDFYFF. The CDR3 DNA is TGCGCCAGCAGCTTGGTTGGGGATTTCTATTTCTTT.

Only a few counts were recorded for this clonotype. The chain couples TRBV20-1 to TRBJ1-1; no clear D gene. CDR1 is DFQATT and CDR2 is SNEGSKA in the germline V gene (reference sequence). The CDR3 is made up of 12 amino acids. V was shortened by 6 bases and J by 1 base, with 9 bases between the two germline ends. The CDR3 is CSASPENTEAFF. The CDR3 coding sequence is TGCAGTGCAAGCCCGGAGAACACTGAAGCTTTCTTT.

There are a few counts of this clonotype. The V call is TRBV29-1, the J call TRBJ2-6; D call uncertain. The CDR3 is 13 residues long. CDR1 is SQVTM and CDR2 is ANQGSEA in the germline V gene. Trimming pared 1 base from V and 4 bases from J, leaving 5 bases between. CDR3 DNA sequence: TGCAGCGTTGAAGGCTTCGGGGCCAACGTCCTGACTTTC. Translation: CSVEGFGANVLTF.

The rearrangement uses TRBV10-3 and TRBJ2-5; TRBD1 agrees at 7 bases. The germline V gene has CDR1 ENHRY and CDR2 SYGVKD. After removal of 6 bases from V and 2 bases from J, the junction contained 6 bases not matched to a gene. The CDR3 has 14 residues. The CDR3 here is CAISPDRVQETQYF. The CDR3 DNA is TGTGCCATCAGCCCAGACAGGGTTCAAGAGACCCAGTACTTC.

This clonotype was picked up a small number of times. The gene calls are TRBV7-2 and TRBJ1-5; no reliable D call. The length of the CDR3 is 15 residues. V lost 1 base and J 3 bases, leaving 10 bases between the germline ends. Germline values: CDR1 SGHTA, CDR2 FQGNSA. As DNA, the CDR3 is TGTGCCAGCAGCTTAGTGGGGTATGACAATCAGCCCCAGCATTTT. Translated: CASSLVGYDNQPQHF.

This clonotype has ten or more counts. This chain connects TRBV10-3 to TRBJ1-2; D call uncertain. Germline V lookup: CDR1 ENHRY, CDR2 SYGVKD. Trimming left V 4 bases short and J 2 bases short, with 5 bases between. The CDR3 sequence is 12 residues long. The CDR3 loop is CAISGANYGYTF. DNA of the CDR3: TGTGCCATCAGTGGGGCAAACTATGGCTACACCTTC.

V usage is TRBV18 and J usage is TRBJ1-6, with D uncertain. This CDR3 comprises 16 residues. CDR1 and CDR2 (germline): KGHSH, LQKENI. V was shortened by 6 bases and J by 0 bases, with 12 bases between the two germline ends. The CDR3 DNA follows: TGTGCCAGCTCCCTCCACCGGAGCTCCTATAATTCACCCCTCCACTTT. Its protein product is CASSLHRSSYNSPLHF.